This record concerns one TCR beta chain sequence. Its antigen remains unknown. Researchers divided each subset's genomic DNA evenly across several immunoSEQ plates. Produced via immunoSEQ multiplex PCR; TCRdb's table is partial and in-frame only. The profile shows about 2.1 million clones, 85% to 95% of them singletons. This specimen comes from a study of shared clonotypes between healthy human individuals. Study background: Aged between 18 and 49, the donors were two women and three men.

Notes on the study in general: Clonotype sharing among donors, it was expected, would be affected by sequencing depth. Large sequencing depth failed to make sorted-subset sequencing complete, rarefaction showed.

CDR1 is SGHAT, CDR2 FQNNGV, per germline. The CDR3 length is 17 residues. V was shortened by 5 bases and J by 4 bases, with 20 bases between the two germline ends. In the naive CD8 group, cells lacked CD45RO and were positively selected for CCR7, so terminally differentiated effector memory CD45RA+ cells were left out. The clonotype originates from a man between 18 and 29 years old in good health. Some clones in this sample may be carry-over from other donors' samples. The sequenced material came from naive CD8+ T cells from PBMCs. The V and J genes are TRBV11-2 and TRBJ2-2; no clear D. CDR3 bases: TGTGCCAGCAGCCCCGGGCCCACGGTTATCGGCACCGGGGAGCTGTTTTTT. It translates to CASSPGPTVIGTGELFF.